Following are 6 T cell receptor beta chains from one sample sequenced in a study of tumor-infiltrating lymphocytes in primary liver carcinoma. cDNA specific to TCR beta was made from roughly 500 ng of total RNA, with a constant-region primer employed for priming. Generation of the TCR beta libraries relied on three nested multiplex PCR rounds using slightly modified ARM-PCR. The two initial PCR rounds, around 11 cycles each, used TRBV1-TRBV30 forward and C-beta reverse primers. TCRdb re-analysed the multiplex PCR reads in MiXCR, keeping a single row per CDR3 protein. This sample has roughly 190,000 distinct CDR3 sequences, with 70% to 90% found just once. It was from approximately 20-30 mg of unsorted bulk tissue that RNA and DNA were co-extracted. The sequencing sample was made of tumor tissue from primary liver carcinoma. The source of these receptors is a man in his forties with primary liver carcinoma and hepatitis B virus infection.

CDR3 amino acids: CASSATRSREGQNSYEQYF. CDR3 coding DNA: TGTGCCAGCAGCGCCACAAGGTCCCGCGAGGGGCAGAACTCCTACGAGCAGTACTTC. The V gene is TRBV5-6, the J gene TRBJ2-7, with D perhaps TRBD1 or TRBD2 (5 bases each). The germline V and J ends were trimmed by 4 bases and 0 bases, with 26 bases remaining between them. This CDR3 contains 19 residues. Germline CDR1 reads SGHDT; CDR2 reads YYEEEE.

The V gene is TRBV30, the J gene TRBJ2-3; 9 nucleotides line up with TRBD2. The CDR3 contains 16 residues. Germline values: CDR1 GTSNPN, CDR2 SVGIG (reference sequence). The trim removed 3 bases at V and 2 bases at J, leaving 9 bases unmatched. The CDR3 loop is CAWRTFLAGITDTQYF. The CDR3, as DNA: TGTGCCTGGAGAACCTTCCTAGCGGGGATCACAGATACGCAGTATTTT.

With respect to this clonotype: The missing conserved phenylalanine or tryptophan at the end of this CDR3 makes a read error likely. V gene TRBV29-1 combines with J gene TRBJ2-2, with 7 bases identical to TRBD2. The CDR3 spans 12 residues. The germline CDR1 and CDR2 sequences are SQVTM and ANQGSEA. The CDR3 is CNVPEGSGELFL. CDR3 nucleotide sequence: TGCAACGTGCCTGAGGGGAGCGGGGAACTGTTTCTT.

With respect to this clonotype: At one boundary the junction diverges from the germline segment, which might be a read error. Written as DNA, the CDR3 is TGTGCCAGCAGCTTACGATTGACAGGGGAGAACGAGCATTACTTC. It encodes CASSLRLTGENEHYF. This sequence joins TRBV11-2 and TRBJ2-7, with 8 bases identical to TRBD1. CDR3 length: 15 amino acids. Looked up from germline, CDR1 is SGHAT and CDR2 is FQNNGV. The full variable domain, rest sourced from reference TRBV11-2 and TRBJ2-7, is EAGVAQSPRYKIIEKRQSVAFWCNPISGHATLYWYQQILGQGPKLLIQFQNNGVVDDSQLPKDRFSAERLKGVDSTLKIQPAKLEDSAVYLCASSLRLTGENEHYFGPGTRLTVT.

Notes on this clonotype: Compared with germline, one end of the junction differs, possibly owing to a read error. The J gene is TRBJ2-4, the V gene TRBV5-5; D is perhaps TRBD2 (6 bases). CDR1 is SGHKS, CDR2 YYEKEE, per germline (reference sequence). The CDR3 has 13 residues. The CDR3 sequence is CASSRDLGDFQYF. In DNA, the CDR3 is TGTGCTAGCAGCAGGGATCTGGGGGACTTTCAGTACTTC.

This clonotype was counted a single time. A read error is possible here, since a much larger clone lies one base away. The chain uses TRBV5-1 and TRBJ2-3, with D tentatively TRBD1 or TRBD2 (5 bases each). The CDR3 covers 16 residues. From germline, CDR1 is SGHRS and CDR2 YFSETQ. CDR3 loop: CASASDVGRETDTKYF. Here the CDR3 DNA reads TGCGCCAGCGCATCAGACGTAGGCAGGGAGACAGATACGAAGTATTTT.